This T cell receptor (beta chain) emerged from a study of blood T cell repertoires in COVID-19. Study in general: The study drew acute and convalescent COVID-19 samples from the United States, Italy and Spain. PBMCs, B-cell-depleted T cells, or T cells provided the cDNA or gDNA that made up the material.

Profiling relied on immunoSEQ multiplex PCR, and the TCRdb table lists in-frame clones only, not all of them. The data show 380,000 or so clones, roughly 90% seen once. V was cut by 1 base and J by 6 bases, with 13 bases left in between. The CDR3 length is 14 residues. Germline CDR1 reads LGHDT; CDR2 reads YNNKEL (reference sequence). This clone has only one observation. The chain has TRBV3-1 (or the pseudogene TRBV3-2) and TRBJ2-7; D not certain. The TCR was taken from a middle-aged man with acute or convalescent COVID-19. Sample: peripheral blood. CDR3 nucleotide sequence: TGTGCCAGCAGCCAAGTGGGTCTAGGTTTCGAGCAGTACTTC. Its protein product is CASSQVGLGFEQYF.